This TCR beta chain is drawn from a study of shared clonotypes between healthy human individuals. Study in general: The study drew on two women and a few men aged 18 to 49 as donors. Study-wide results and caveats: Sharing across a handful of donors was seen in 4% to 5% of naive CD4 clonotypes.

The CDR3 is 16 residues long. Trimming left V 4 bases short and J 1 base short, with 17 bases between. Germline CDR1 PRHDT, CDR2 FYEKMQ (reference sequence). Comments on this clone: The antigen is unknown.

Terminally differentiated effector memory CD45RA+ cells were excluded by CCR7 positive selection of CD45RO-negative cells. The repertoire was sequenced with immunoSEQ multiplex PCR; TCRdb's copy has only in-frame clones and lacks some. The sample records about 550,000 clones, roughly 96% being singletons. The material sequenced was naive CD8+ T cells sorted from blood. This chain connects TRBV13 to TRBJ2-7; D is undetermined. This sequence was found in a woman in her thirties in good health. The CDR3 protein is CASSSNPGRSSYEQYF. CDR3 nucleotide sequence: TGTGCCAGCAGCTCCAACCCGGGCCGCAGTTCCTACGAGCAGTACTTC.